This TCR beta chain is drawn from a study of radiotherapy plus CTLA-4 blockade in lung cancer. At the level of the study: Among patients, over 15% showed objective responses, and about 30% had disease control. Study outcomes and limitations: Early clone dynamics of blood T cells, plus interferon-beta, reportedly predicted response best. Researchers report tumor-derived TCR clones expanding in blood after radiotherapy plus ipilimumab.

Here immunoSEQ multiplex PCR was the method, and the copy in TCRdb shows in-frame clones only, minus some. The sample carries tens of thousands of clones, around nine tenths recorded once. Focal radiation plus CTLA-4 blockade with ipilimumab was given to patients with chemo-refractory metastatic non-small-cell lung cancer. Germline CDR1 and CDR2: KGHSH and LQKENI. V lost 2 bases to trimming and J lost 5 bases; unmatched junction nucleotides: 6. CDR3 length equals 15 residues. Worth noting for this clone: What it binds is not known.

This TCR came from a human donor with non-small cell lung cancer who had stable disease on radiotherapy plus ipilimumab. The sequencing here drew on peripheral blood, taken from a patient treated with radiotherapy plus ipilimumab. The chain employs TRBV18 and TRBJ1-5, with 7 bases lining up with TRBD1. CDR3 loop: CASSPTQGDYQPQHF. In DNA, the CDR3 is TGTGCCAGCTCACCAACCCAGGGGGATTATCAGCCCCAGCATTTT.